A selection of T cell receptor beta chains follows, all from one sample in a study of PD-1 blockade in mismatch repair-deficient tumors. Method: immunoSEQ multiplex PCR; TCRdb's copy keeps in-frame clones and lacks some. The table lists approximately 25,000 clones, around 80% of them singletons, with 20% to 25% in the top ten. This specimen consisted of peripheral blood, obtained 12 weeks after starting pembrolizumab. Receptors were obtained from an adult with mismatch repair-deficient cancer. CDR3s include the opening cysteine and the closing phenylalanine or tryptophan. Each record gives: D gene, J gene, V gene, clone size, CDR3 DNA, CDR3 protein. The D gene is left open where the match is weak. Some rows have no size entry. The others give once, few or many, or a class for an expanded clone.

TRBD1	TRBJ1-2	TRBV29-1	.	TGCAGCGTTGGGGTGACAGGGACGTATGGCTACACCTTC	CSVGVTGTYGYTF
.	TRBJ2-7	TRBV5-4	few	TGTGCCAGCAGCGAGCCTGGGATTCGCTCCTACGAGCAGTACTTC	CASSEPGIRSYEQYF
.	TRBJ2-7	TRBV29-1	.	TGCAGCGTTGCCCAGAACTACGAGCAGTACTTC	CSVAQNYEQYF
.	TRBJ2-7	TRBV5-8	.	TGTGCCAGCACTGCAGCGAGCGCCGCATCCTACGAGCAGTACTTC	CASTAASAASYEQYF
.	TRBJ2-6	TRBV29-1	.	TGCAGCGTTGAAGATTACTCTGGGGCCAACGTCCTGACTTTC	CSVEDYSGANVLTF
.	TRBJ2-2	TRBV10-3	.	TGTGCCATCAGAGCTGCGCGGGGGACAACGAACACCGGGGAGCTGTTTTTT	CAIRAARGTTNTGELFF
TRBD2	TRBJ2-2	TRBV15	.	TGTGCCACCAGCAGATTAGTTAGCGGGAGGGCCGGCGGGGAGCTGTTTTTT	CATSRLVSGRAGGELFF
.	TRBJ2-7	TRBV28	few	TGTGCCAGCAGGGAACTATCTGACAGGAGCTCCTACGAGCAGTACTTC	CASRELSDRSSYEQYF
TRBD1	TRBJ2-1	TRBV28	.	TGTGCCAGCAGTTCTCTACAGGGGGCCCCCTACAATGAGCAGTTCTTC	CASSSLQGAPYNEQFF
TRBD1	TRBJ2-5	TRBV19	.	TGTGCCAGTACGCGAAACAGGGGCGCAACAGAGACCCAGTACTTC	CASTRNRGATETQYF
.	TRBJ2-5	TRBV19	.	TGTGCCAGTAGTAGGGGACACCAAGAGACCCAGTACTTC	CASSRGHQETQYF
.	TRBJ2-2	TRBV25-1	.	TGTGCCAGCAGTGACCTAGCAGACACCGGGGAGCTGTTTTTT	CASSDLADTGELFF
.	TRBJ1-3	TRBV2	.	TGTGCCAGCAGTGAAGGCATCTCTGGAAACACCATATATTTT	CASSEGISGNTIYF
.	TRBJ2-2	TRBV5-4	.	TGTGCCAGCAGCTTGGGTTCGGGAGTTTATACCGGGGAGCTGTTTTTT	CASSLGSGVYTGELFF
.	TRBJ2-2	TRBV6-5	few	TGTGCCAGCAGTTACTCCAGGGGGGATGGGACCGGGGAGCTGTTTTTT	CASSYSRGDGTGELFF
.	TRBJ2-5	TRBV29-1	.	TGCAGCGCCGGTCGTGGGATGGGCGAGACCCAGTACTTC	CSAGRGMGETQYF
TRBD1	TRBJ1-5	TRBV4-2	.	TGTGCCAGCAGCCAATTACAGGGGGCGGGTAGCAATCAGCCCCAGCATTTT	CASSQLQGAGSNQPQHF
.	TRBJ2-7	TRBV10-2	.	TGCGCCAGCAGTGAACCCTACGAGCAGTACTTC	CASSEPYEQYF
.	TRBJ2-3	TRBV5-1	.	TGCGCCAGCAGCTTGGTGCGAGGGAGGTCTAGCACAGATACGCAGTATTTT	CASSLVRGRSSTDTQYF
TRBD1	TRBJ2-7	TRBV19	.	TGTGCCAGTAGTATAAGGGCATTTGGACAGGGGACATCCTCCTACGAGCAGTACTTC	CASSIRAFGQGTSSYEQYF
TRBD1	TRBJ1-4	TRBV7-9	once	TGTGCCAGCAGCGCGACAGGGGTGGCTAATGAAAAACTGTTTTTT	CASSATGVANEKLFF
TRBD2	TRBJ2-7	TRBV11-2	.	TGTGCCAGCAGCTCCGTTAGCGGGAGGAACCACGAGCAGTACTTC	CASSSVSGRNHEQYF
TRBD2	TRBJ2-5	TRBV5-5	.	TGTGCCAGCAGCTCGCCCGGGACTAGCGGGAGGGATGGGACCCAGTACTTC	CASSSPGTSGRDGTQYF
TRBD1	TRBJ1-5	TRBV6-6	.	TGTGCCAGCAGTTTACCCCCGGACAGGGTGAATCAGCCCCAGCATTTT	CASSLPPDRVNQPQHF
.	TRBJ1-2	TRBV4-2	.	TGTGCCAGCAGCCAAGGGACGTGGGGCTACACCTTC	CASSQGTWGYTF
.	TRBJ1-2	TRBV5-1	.	TGCGCCAGCAGCCAGGACGGGAACTATGGCTACACCTTC	CASSQDGNYGYTF
TRBD2	TRBJ2-1	TRBV11-1	.	TGTGCCAGCAGCTTAGGGGCAGTGGCGGGAGGGCCGGATGAGCAGTTCTTC	CASSLGAVAGGPDEQFF
TRBD2	TRBJ2-1	TRBV9	.	TGTGCCAGCAGCGCCTACCCATTAGGACTAGCGGGATCCCGTCTCGGGAACAATGAGCAGTTCTTC	CASSAYPLGLAGSRLGNNEQFF
.	TRBJ1-1	TRBV7-9	.	TGTGCCAGCAGCCCCCGGTTCACTGAAGCTTTCTTT	CASSPRFTEAFF
TRBD2	TRBJ2-1	TRBV29-1	.	TGCAGCGTTGGTCAAACTAGCGGGAGGTGGAATGAGCAGTTCTTC	CSVGQTSGRWNEQFF
.	TRBJ2-3	TRBV19	.	TGTGCCAGTAGTGCGAGACAGTTACTGGGAGATACGCAGTATTTT	CASSARQLLGDTQYF
.	TRBJ2-3	TRBV9	.	TGTGCCAGCAGCGGGAGGCAGGGGTCAGATACGCAGTATTTT	CASSGRQGSDTQYF